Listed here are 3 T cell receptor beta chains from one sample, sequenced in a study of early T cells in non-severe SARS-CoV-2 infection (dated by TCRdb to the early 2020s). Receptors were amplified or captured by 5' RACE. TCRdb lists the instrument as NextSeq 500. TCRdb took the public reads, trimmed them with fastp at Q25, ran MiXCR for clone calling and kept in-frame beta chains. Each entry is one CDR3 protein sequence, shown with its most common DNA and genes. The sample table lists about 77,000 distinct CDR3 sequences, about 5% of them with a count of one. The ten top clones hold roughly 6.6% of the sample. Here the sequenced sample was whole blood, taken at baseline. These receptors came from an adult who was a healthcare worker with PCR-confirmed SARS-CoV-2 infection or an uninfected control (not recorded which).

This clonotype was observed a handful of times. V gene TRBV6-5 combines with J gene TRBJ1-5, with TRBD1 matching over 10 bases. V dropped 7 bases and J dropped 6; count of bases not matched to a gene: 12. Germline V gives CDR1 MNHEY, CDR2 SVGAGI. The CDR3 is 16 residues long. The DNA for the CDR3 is TGTGCCAGCAACCCCAAGACAGGGGGCCTTGGTCAGCCCCAGCATTTT. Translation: CASNPKTGGLGQPQHF.

This chain's CDR3 is CASSYKLRAKTADTQYF. The CDR3 bases are TGTGCCAGCAGTTACAAACTCCGGGCTAAGACGGCAGATACGCAGTATTTT. The V gene is TRBV6-6, the J gene TRBJ2-3; D is unclear. Germline V gene sequence: CDR1 MNHNY, CDR2 SVGAGI (reference sequence). V was trimmed by 2 bases and J by 4 bases, leaving 19 bases between them. The length of the CDR3 is 17 residues.

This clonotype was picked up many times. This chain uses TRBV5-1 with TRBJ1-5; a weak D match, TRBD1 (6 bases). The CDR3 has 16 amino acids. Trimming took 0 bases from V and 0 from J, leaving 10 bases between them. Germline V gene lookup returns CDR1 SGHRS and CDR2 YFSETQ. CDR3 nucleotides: TGCGCCAGCAGCTTGGGGGACACCCGTAGCAATCAGCCCCAGCATTTT. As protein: CASSLGDTRSNQPQHF. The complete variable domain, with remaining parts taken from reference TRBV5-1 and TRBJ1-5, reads KAGVTQTPRYLIKTRGQQVTLSCSPISGHRSVSWYQQTPGQGLQFLFEYFSETQRNKGNFPGRFSGRQFSNSRSEMNVSTLELGDSALYLCASSLGDTRSNQPQHFGDGTRLSIL.